Listed below are T cell receptor beta chains from one sample, sequenced in a study of blood T cell repertoires in COVID-19. The protocol was immunoSEQ multiplex PCR, while the TCRdb copy is restricted to in-frame clones and leaves out a portion. The repertoire holds roughly 200,000 clones, with 85% to 90% as singletons. Sequenced: peripheral blood. All receptors derive from a person in their 70s with COVID-19, enrolled during active disease. Each CDR3 is given with its conserved first and last residue. A D gene is named only where the DNA matches it firmly. Clone size appears in some rows only: once, few, many, or a class for an expanded clone.

j_gene | d_gene | v_gene | abundance | CDR3nt | CDR3aa
TRBJ2-5 | TRBD2 | TRBV14 | . | TGTGCCAGCAGCCACCCCGGGAGGAAGGGGACCCAGTACTTC | CASSHPGRKGTQYF
TRBJ1-5 | TRBD1 | TRBV6-5 | . | TGTGCCAGCAGACATCAGGGGGACAATCAGCCCCAGCATTTT | CASRHQGDNQPQHF
TRBJ2-5 | . | TRBV5-8 | few | TGTGCCAGCAGCTTGGACAGGGCGACCCAGTACTTC | CASSLDRATQYF
TRBJ1-5 | . | TRBV21-1 | . | TGTGCCAGTAGGGACAGGGGATTATATCAGCCCCAGCATTTT | CASRDRGLYQPQHF
TRBJ2-3 | TRBD2 | TRBV9 | . | TGTGCCAGCAGCCCCCCCGGGGGACTAGCGGATACGCAGTATTTT | CASSPPGGLADTQYF
TRBJ2-2 | TRBD2 | TRBV7-6 | . | TGTGCCAGCAGCTTGACTAGCGGAAACACCGGGGAGCTGTTTTTT | CASSLTSGNTGELFF
TRBJ1-4 | . | TRBV19 | . | TGTGCCAGTAGTATCAAGTCGGTTTTCACTAATGAAAAACTGTTTTTT | CASSIKSVFTNEKLFF
TRBJ1-4 | . | TRBV5-6 | few | TGTGCCAGCAGCCCATACGGGGCGGGAGAAAAACTGTTTTTT | CASSPYGAGEKLFF
TRBJ2-3 | . | TRBV2 | few | TGTGCCAGCAGTGAAGGGGGCGGGACGAATACGCAGTATTTT | CASSEGGGTNTQYF
TRBJ1-1 | . | TRBV28 | . | TGTGCCAGCAGCTCTCGACCCCTGGGGAGCACTGAAGCTTTCTTT | CASSSRPLGSTEAFF
TRBJ2-1 | TRBD2 | TRBV29-1 | . | TGCAGCGTTACTGGACTAGCGGGTAGCTCCTACAATGAGCAGTTCTTC | CSVTGLAGSSYNEQFF
TRBJ2-7 | TRBD2 | TRBV4-2 | few | TGTGCCAGCAGCCAAGTCAAGGCCTCGGGGGGCTACGAGCAGTACTTC | CASSQVKASGGYEQYF
TRBJ2-2 | . | TRBV9 | . | TGTGCCAGCAGCGGGAGGACCGCCGCCGGGGAGCTGTTTTTT | CASSGRTAAGELFF
TRBJ2-7 | . | TRBV10-3 | . | TGTGCCATCAGGTCCCAATCCTACGAGCAGTACTTC | CAIRSQSYEQYF
TRBJ1-1 | . | TRBV9 | . | TGTGCCAGCAGCGTAGACCCGGGTTCGGGCACTGAAGCTTTCTTT | CASSVDPGSGTEAFF
TRBJ2-7 | TRBD2 | TRBV28 | few | TGTGCCAGCAGGGCGGGGGGGCTCGACGAGCAGTACTTC | CASRAGGLDEQYF
TRBJ2-7 | TRBD1 | TRBV18 | . | TGTGCCAGCTCGACAGGGGGGTACGAGCAGTACTTC | CASSTGGYEQYF
TRBJ2-3 | . | TRBV9 | . | TGTGCCAGCAGCGTAGATATCAGGGCTAGAGATACGCAGTATTTT | CASSVDIRARDTQYF
TRBJ2-1 | . | TRBV4-2 | few | TGTGCCAGCAGCAGAACCACGGCCGGGACATCTCCGAACAATGAGCAGTTCTTC | CASSRTTAGTSPNNEQFF
TRBJ2-7 | . | TRBV28 | . | TGTGCCAGCAGTGCCCTACAGGGAGTCCACTACGAGCAGTACTTC | CASSALQGVHYEQYF
TRBJ2-3 | . | TRBV27 | . | TGTGCCAGCAGTCCACATCGCCTAGGATCAGATACGCAGTATTTT | CASSPHRLGSDTQYF
TRBJ1-1 | . | TRBV11-2 | once | TGTGCCAGCAGCCAACAGGTGAACACTGAAGCTTTCTTT | CASSQQVNTEAFF
TRBJ2-7 | . | TRBV4-3 | . | TGCGCCAGCAGCCGAAACAGGGACAACGAGCAGTACTTC | CASSRNRDNEQYF
TRBJ2-3 | . | TRBV7-2 | once | TGTGCCAGCAGCTTGGTTCCTAGCGGCACAGATACGCAGTATTTT | CASSLVPSGTDTQYF
TRBJ2-2 | . | TRBV11-3 | . | TGTGCCAGCAGCTTACAGACTTCCACCGGGGAGCTGTTTTTT | CASSLQTSTGELFF
TRBJ2-3 | . | TRBV11-1 | . | TGTGCCAGCAGCCGTCTAGCTAACACAGATACGCAGTATTTT | CASSRLANTDTQYF
TRBJ1-2 | TRBD1 | TRBV9 | . | TGTGCCAGCAGCGTATCGAGTCCCGGGACAGGGGGCTGGGACTATGGCTACACCTTC | CASSVSSPGTGGWDYGYTF
TRBJ1-1 | . | TRBV19 | . | TGTGCCAGTAGTATAAGGATGGGGGGGCGCGAAGCTTTCTTT | CASSIRMGGREAFF
TRBJ1-6 | . | TRBV19 | once | TGTGCCAGTAGTATTGGGGCAGAAGCCTATAATTCACCCCTCCACTTT | CASSIGAEAYNSPLHF
TRBJ1-3 | TRBD1 | TRBV11-2 | . | TGTGCCAGCAGCTTATCACAGGGGGCATTCTCTGGAAACACCATATATTTT | CASSLSQGAFSGNTIYF
TRBJ2-7 | TRBD2 | TRBV10-3 | . | TGTGCGACGGGAGTGGCGGGAGGTCTCTACGAGCAGTACTTC | CATGVAGGLYEQYF
TRBJ2-7 | . | TRBV30 | once | TGTGCCTGGACAGATACCTACGAGCAGTACTTC | CAWTDTYEQYF
TRBJ2-7 | TRBD1 | TRBV11-2 | . | TGTGCCAGCAGCTCCAGACAGGGAAGGGGCGAGCAGTACTTC | CASSSRQGRGEQYF
TRBJ2-2 | . | TRBV12-2 | . | TGTGCAAGTCGCGCACAGGACAGGGTAGGCGCCGGGGAGCTGTTTTTT | CASRAQDRVGAGELFF
TRBJ2-3 | . | TRBV11-2 | . | TGTGCCAGCAGCCTAATAAAGGATACGCAGTATTTT | CASSLIKDTQYF